Listed below are T cell receptor beta chains from one sample, sequenced in a study of CXCR3-negative and CXCR3-positive naive CD8 T cells. One entry per CDR3 protein, without DNA, is what TCRdb gives after re-calling the 5' RACE reads. Its listing shows tens of thousands of distinct CDR3 sequences. The sample comprised naive CXCR3+ CD8+ T cells from blood. The receptors derive from a human donor in good health. Some clones in this sample may be carry-over from other donors' samples. The CDR3 runs from the conserved cysteine through the conserved F or W. The order of the fields is J gene, V gene, CDR3 protein.

J: TRBJ2-7
V: TRBV21-1
CDR3: CASSKGHGAYEQYF

J: TRBJ1-2
V: TRBV29-1
CDR3: CSVPGTVFGYTF

J: TRBJ2-1
V: TRBV6-2/TRBV6-3
CDR3: CASSPTSGGYNEQFF

J: TRBJ2-3
V: TRBV11-2
CDR3: CASSLFWGSETSYVSDTQYF

J: TRBJ2-1
V: TRBV7-9
CDR3: CASSLAPLGRAHVDEQFF

J: TRBJ1-1
V: TRBV5-4
CDR3: CASSLDGGRNTEAFF

J: TRBJ1-1
V: TRBV7-2
CDR3: CASSSPRDRVVEAFF

J: TRBJ1-2
V: TRBV15
CDR3: CATRMNRDREHYGYTF

J: TRBJ2-3
V: TRBV10-3
CDR3: CAISDGPWGYGTDTQYF

J: TRBJ1-1
V: TRBV7-3
CDR3: CASSDGGNTEAFF

J: TRBJ1-5
V: TRBV27
CDR3: CASSPGGGQPQHF

J: TRBJ2-1
V: TRBV5-6
CDR3: CASSLPGGSYNEQFF

J: TRBJ1-6
V: TRBV6-5
CDR3: CASTHQGGDSPLHF

J: TRBJ2-1
V: TRBV29-1
CDR3: CSVGAGGPYNEQFF

J: TRBJ2-5
V: TRBV28
CDR3: CASSSRGAESQETQYF

J: TRBJ2-7
V: TRBV15
CDR3: CATSRGAERGYEQYF

J: TRBJ2-2
V: TRBV29-1
CDR3: CSVYSHTGELFF

J: TRBJ1-3
V: TRBV29-1
CDR3: CSVAGGTLGNTIYF

J: TRBJ2-1
V: TRBV29-1
CDR3: CSVASGTSVNEQFF

J: TRBJ2-1
V: TRBV28
CDR3: CASSPDRTHNEQFF

J: TRBJ1-3
V: TRBV12-3/TRBV12-4
CDR3: CASSSWGQRDPPLLSGNTIYF

J: TRBJ1-2
V: TRBV3-1
CDR3: CASLCFGGGTNYGYTF

J: TRBJ1-2
V: TRBV6-5
CDR3: CASSYEGYGTDDGYTF

J: TRBJ2-3
V: TRBV11-2
CDR3: CASSHSFGTDTQYF

J: TRBJ2-6
V: TRBV10-3
CDR3: CAISAQGSGANVLTF

J: TRBJ2-1
V: TRBV28
CDR3: CASSLLRERANEQFF

J: TRBJ2-3
V: TRBV6-4
CDR3: CASSASGGSTDTQYF

J: TRBJ2-1
V: TRBV10-1
CDR3: CASSEGSPNEQFF

J: TRBJ1-1
V: TRBV5-1
CDR3: CASSLEVIGQGGRNTEAFF

J: TRBJ2-3
V: TRBV12-3/TRBV12-4
CDR3: CASRSPGPGQGPDTQYF

J: TRBJ2-7
V: TRBV5-1
CDR3: CASSSGLAGIYEQYF

J: TRBJ1-2
V: TRBV20-1
CDR3: CSASLQGGGYGYTF

J: TRBJ2-3
V: TRBV7-9
CDR3: CASSPPAGGRDTQYF

J: TRBJ1-1
V: TRBV7-6
CDR3: CASSLYTGETFF

J: TRBJ1-2
V: TRBV29-1
CDR3: CSVRSGQGYGYTF

J: TRBJ2-1
V: TRBV4-1
CDR3: CASSHPRDGIYNEQFF

J: TRBJ2-3
V: TRBV7-2
CDR3: CASSLWLAGVEADTQYF

J: TRBJ1-2
V: TRBV7-9
CDR3: CASSLSGTIRDGYTF

J: TRBJ2-2
V: TRBV10-3
CDR3: CAISEEDRVNTGELFF

J: TRBJ2-1
V: TRBV5-1
CDR3: CASSPIEGKNEQFF

J: TRBJ1-5
V: TRBV12-3/TRBV12-4
CDR3: CASRPSSSNQPQHF

J: TRBJ2-7
V: TRBV5-4
CDR3: CASSPGLAVGDEQYF